Detailed here is one T cell receptor beta chain. The target antigen is unknown. V gave up 1 base and J gave up 1 base, with 10 bases separating them. In germline, CDR1 is SGHTA, CDR2 FQGNSA. The CDR3 is 15 residues long. The record originates from a study of cytomegalovirus exposure and HLA in healthy donors. Study-level findings and limits: A few of the chains that were CMV-associated were confirmed in vitro to be specific for CMV antigens. Published work reported that the classifier diagnosed cytomegalovirus status with high specificity and sensitivity. Researchers counted about 150 TCR beta chains as cytomegalovirus-associated.

Both 60 Vbeta primers and 13 Jbeta primers went into the PCR. Original processing methods: Per a later analysis, the number of unique TCR beta chains was around 80 million, of which about 11 million were shared. Method: immunoSEQ multiplex PCR; TCRdb's copy keeps in-frame clones and lacks some. V, J and clone size are those of that table, while D and trimming were read from the DNA. The top ten hold approximately 0.9% of the sample, which has 130,000 to 150,000 clones, 79% seen once. Input material: PBMCs. The gene calls are TRBV7-2 and TRBJ1-1; D may be TRBD1 (6 bases). The receptor's source is a man aged 18 to 35 in good health and CMV-seronegative. The CDR3 DNA reads TGTGCCAGCAGCTTAGATTCAGGGGCGAACACTGAAGCTTTCTTT. It is translated as CASSLDSGANTEAFF. Variable domain in full (rest from reference TRBV7-2 and TRBJ1-1): GAGVSQSPSNKVTEKGKDVELRCDPISGHTALYWYRQSLGQGLEFLIYFQGNSAPDKSGLPSDRFSAERTGGSVSTLTIQRTQQEDSAVYLCASSLDSGANTEAFFGQGTRLTVV.